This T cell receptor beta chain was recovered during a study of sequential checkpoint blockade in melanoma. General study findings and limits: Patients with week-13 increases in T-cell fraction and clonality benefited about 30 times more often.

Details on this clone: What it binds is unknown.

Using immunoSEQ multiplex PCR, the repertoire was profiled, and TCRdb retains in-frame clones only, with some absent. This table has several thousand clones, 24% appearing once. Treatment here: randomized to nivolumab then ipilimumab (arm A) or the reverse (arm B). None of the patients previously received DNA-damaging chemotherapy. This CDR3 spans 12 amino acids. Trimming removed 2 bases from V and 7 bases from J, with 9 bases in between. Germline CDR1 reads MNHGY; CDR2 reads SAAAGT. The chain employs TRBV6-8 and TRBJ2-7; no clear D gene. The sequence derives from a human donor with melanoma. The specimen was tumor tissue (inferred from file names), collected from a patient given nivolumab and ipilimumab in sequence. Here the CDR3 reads CASSYPPVEQYF. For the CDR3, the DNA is TGTGCCAGCAGTTACCCCCCCGTTGAGCAGTACTTC.